This note documents a single TCR beta chain sequence. The antigen it recognizes is unknown. No base quality values were provided; no much bigger clone lies one nucleotide off. This entry is derived from a study of T cell responses to AZD1222 COVID-19 vaccine (dated by TCRdb to about 2021). Broadly, across the study: AZD1222 recipients whose second dose came at about 4 weeks and those whose second dose came at about 12 weeks were combined into one group, since spike-specific TCR depth and breadth did not differ between the two schedules. TCR sequencing covered about 230 trial participants: 207 given two doses of AZD1222 and 26 given two doses of MenACWY control vaccine. Enrollment into the trials was organized by age into subgroups of 18-55, 56-69 and 70-plus years, and those subgroups contained about 150, 27 and 61 TCR-sequenced participants, respectively. The research as a whole found: The 56-69-year group was small, and its depth increase did not reach significance, likely because of low power. Because no day 14 peak-response samples were available, the repertoires could be characterized only after the peak T cell response. A significant rise in spike-specific TCR breadth and depth was observed after two AZD1222 doses relative to day 0 and relative to MenACWY recipients. Nearly half of unique spike-specific TCRs reportedly recognized epitopes outside regions mutated in the B.1.351 and B.1.1.7 variants. Conclusions about previously exposed vaccinees are limited, since just a handful of AZD1222 recipients were seropositive for SARS-CoV-2 at baseline. CD4 TCRs associated with the vaccine covered the entire spike protein, and the dominant responses were in regions 160-218 and 743-854. Participants were mostly white British, with more females than males. The authors suggested clonal diversity may have been underestimated.

The CDR3 regions of human TCRbeta chains were analyzed by immunosequencing. In the original analysis: TCRs in the repertoires were matched against a reference library of SARS-CoV-2-specific TCRs that had been generated with the MIRA antigen-specificity platform. Breadth meant the fraction of unique TCRs that were SARS-CoV-2-associated, whereas depth meant the fraction of total T cells that were SARS-CoV-2-associated. Using the MIRA data, every spike-specific TCR was mapped to the spike region that the TCR reacted to and assigned to either a CD4 or a CD8 class. Log10-transformed breadth and depth values were compared by one-way ANOVA with Sidak's multiple comparisons tests. As stored in TCRdb, this immuneACCESS dataset retains in-frame rearrangements with V and J assigned. A fraction of the clones does not appear; measured against another copy, unresolved V genes explain less than half of the discrepancy, and the remainder lacks a known reason. The V and J calls and the clone size are those of that table, but D and trimming were determined from the DNA. In all, the sample holds some 150,000 clones, and about 89% of those were seen once. The ten largest clones represent roughly 1.7% of the sample.

The time point label of this sample denotes: baseline before first vaccination. The vaccinee samples were drawn from two UK trials, COV001 and COV002, one of which was a single-blind randomized controlled phase 2/3 trial testing AZD1222 (ChAdOx1 nCoV-19) in healthy adults. Trial participant PBMC samples were collected at day 0 and day 28 after the second dose for TCRbeta chain sequencing. The sequences come from peripheral blood, collected on day 0 of AZD1222 vaccination. This receptor was taken from an adult in good health.

The CDR3 protein is CASSAGQGPNEKLFF. The DNA sequence is TGTGCCAGCAGCGCGGGTCAGGGCCCTAATGAAAAACTGTTTTTT. The V and J segments used are TRBV11-2 and TRBJ1-4; the best D guess is TRBD1, with 5 bases matching. Trimming at the junction amounts to 5 bases on V and 3 bases on J, and the germline ends lie 13 bases apart. The cysteine opens and the phenylalanine closes a CDR3 of 15 amino acids. Only the CDR3 portion is preserved as DNA: 45 bases, with reading frame beginning at the first base. Taken from the germline V gene, the CDR1 and CDR2 loops are SGHAT and FQNNGV.